A selection of T cell receptor beta chains follows, all from one sample in a study of blood T cell repertoires in COVID-19. Clones were read by immunoSEQ multiplex PCR, and TCRdb kept only the in-frame ones, dropping some. The sample contains under 250,000 clones, roughly nine tenths of which appear only once. Source material: peripheral blood. Every receptor here comes from a man aged 55 to 70 with acute or convalescent COVID-19. CDR3s include the opening cysteine and the closing phenylalanine or tryptophan. The D gene is left open where the match is weak. Only part of the rows carry a size: once, few, many, or a class if the clone is expanded.

clone_size: .; j_call: TRBJ1-1; d_call: .; v_call: TRBV6-5; cdr3_aa: CASSPRQVTLGAFF; cdr3_nt: TGTGCCAGCAGCCCCAGACAGGTAACTTTGGGAGCTTTCTTT
clone_size: .; j_call: TRBJ1-1; d_call: TRBD1; v_call: TRBV19; cdr3_aa: CASRITGGGTEAFF; cdr3_nt: TGTGCCAGTAGGATTACAGGGGGAGGCACTGAAGCTTTCTTT
clone_size: .; j_call: TRBJ1-5; d_call: TRBD1; v_call: TRBV28; cdr3_aa: CASSFRQGNRPQHF; cdr3_nt: TGTGCCAGCAGTTTCCGACAGGGAAATCGACCCCAGCATTTT
clone_size: .; j_call: TRBJ2-3; d_call: TRBD2; v_call: TRBV5-6; cdr3_aa: CASSLAGTGGSQGGTQYF; cdr3_nt: TGTGCCAGCAGCTTGGCCGGGACGGGAGGGTCCCAAGGGGGTACGCAGTATTTT
clone_size: .; j_call: TRBJ2-1; d_call: TRBD2; v_call: TRBV9; cdr3_aa: CASSVSGRGINEQFF; cdr3_nt: TGTGCCAGCAGCGTTAGCGGGAGGGGGATTAATGAGCAGTTCTTC
clone_size: once; j_call: TRBJ2-7; d_call: .; v_call: TRBV7-3; cdr3_aa: CASSLTGSSYEQYF; cdr3_nt: TGTGCCAGCAGCTTGACGGGGTCCTCCTACGAGCAGTACTTC
clone_size: .; j_call: TRBJ1-4; d_call: .; v_call: TRBV4-1; cdr3_aa: CASSQDRNRIGEKLFF; cdr3_nt: TGCGCCAGCAGCCAAGACCGGAACAGGATAGGAGAAAAACTGTTTTTT
clone_size: once; j_call: TRBJ1-5; d_call: .; v_call: TRBV28; cdr3_aa: CASSSSAGGNQPQHF; cdr3_nt: TGTGCCAGCAGCTCTAGTGCGGGGGGCAATCAGCCCCAGCATTTT
clone_size: .; j_call: TRBJ2-7; d_call: TRBD1; v_call: TRBV7-6; cdr3_aa: CASSDVRDRESAYEQYF; cdr3_nt: TGTGCCAGCAGCGACGTCCGGGACAGGGAATCGGCGTACGAGCAGTACTTC
clone_size: .; j_call: TRBJ2-5; d_call: .; v_call: TRBV9; cdr3_aa: CASSVVSKETQYF; cdr3_nt: TGTGCCAGCAGCGTAGTTTCAAAAGAGACCCAGTACTTC
clone_size: .; j_call: TRBJ2-3; d_call: TRBD2; v_call: TRBV4-3; cdr3_aa: CASSQEGSGRAQDTQYF; cdr3_nt: TGCGCCAGCAGCCAAGAGGGTAGCGGGAGGGCGCAAGATACGCAGTATTTT
clone_size: .; j_call: TRBJ2-7; d_call: TRBD2; v_call: TRBV3-1/TRBV3-2; cdr3_aa: CASSPTSGAPTEQYF; cdr3_nt: TGTGCCAGCAGCCCGACTAGCGGGGCTCCGACGGAGCAGTACTTC
clone_size: few; j_call: TRBJ1-2; d_call: .; v_call: TRBV4-1; cdr3_aa: CASSQGIAAGFNYGYTF; cdr3_nt: TGCGCCAGCAGCCAAGGAATAGCAGCTGGTTTTAACTATGGCTACACCTTC
clone_size: .; j_call: TRBJ2-3; d_call: TRBD2; v_call: TRBV2; cdr3_aa: CASSGASGSGDTQYF; cdr3_nt: TGTGCCAGCAGTGGGGCTAGCGGGAGCGGGGATACGCAGTATTTT
clone_size: .; j_call: TRBJ1-5; d_call: TRBD1; v_call: TRBV20-1; cdr3_aa: CSASSVTGGSQPQHF; cdr3_nt: TGCAGTGCTAGTTCCGTGACAGGGGGCTCTCAGCCCCAGCATTTT
clone_size: .; j_call: TRBJ2-7; d_call: TRBD1; v_call: TRBV4-3; cdr3_aa: CASSYSGTGESYEQYF; cdr3_nt: TGCGCCAGCAGTTACTCCGGGACAGGGGAGTCCTACGAGCAGTACTTC
clone_size: .; j_call: TRBJ1-1; d_call: TRBD1; v_call: TRBV11-2; cdr3_aa: CAGRRPGQGLKPNTEAFF; cdr3_nt: TGTGCCGGCAGGCGTCCGGGACAGGGGCTAAAACCGAACACTGAAGCTTTCTTT
clone_size: .; j_call: TRBJ2-1; d_call: .; v_call: TRBV27; cdr3_aa: CASSLDLRSSYNEQFF; cdr3_nt: TGTGCCAGCAGTTTAGATCTCCGGAGCTCCTACAATGAGCAGTTCTTC
clone_size: .; j_call: TRBJ2-7; d_call: TRBD1; v_call: TRBV4-1; cdr3_aa: CASSQVSGTGYEQYF; cdr3_nt: TGCGCCAGCAGCCAAGTGAGTGGGACAGGCTACGAGCAGTACTTC
clone_size: .; j_call: TRBJ1-4; d_call: TRBD1; v_call: TRBV9; cdr3_aa: CASSVGTGGREKLFF; cdr3_nt: TGTGCCAGCAGCGTAGGGACAGGGGGCCGAGAAAAACTGTTTTTT
clone_size: .; j_call: TRBJ2-7; d_call: TRBD1; v_call: TRBV4-3; cdr3_aa: CASSQTGTGSSEQYF; cdr3_nt: TGCGCCAGCAGCCAAACCGGGACAGGGTCCTCCGAGCAGTACTTC
clone_size: .; j_call: TRBJ1-1; d_call: .; v_call: TRBV5-8; cdr3_aa: CASRSVKNTEAFF; cdr3_nt: TGTGCCAGCAGATCGGTGAAAAACACTGAAGCTTTCTTT
clone_size: .; j_call: TRBJ2-6; d_call: .; v_call: TRBV30; cdr3_aa: CAWGPGQGSNYGANVLTF; cdr3_nt: TGTGCCTGGGGGCCGGGGCAGGGGTCCAACTACGGGGCCAACGTCCTGACTTTC
clone_size: once; j_call: TRBJ2-7; d_call: .; v_call: TRBV7-2; cdr3_aa: CASSQIGGEQYF; cdr3_nt: TGTGCCAGCAGCCAGATAGGGGGCGAGCAGTACTTC
clone_size: .; j_call: TRBJ2-1; d_call: .; v_call: TRBV19; cdr3_aa: CASSATGEQFF; cdr3_nt: TGTGCCAGTAGCGCAACGGGTGAGCAGTTCTTC
clone_size: few; j_call: TRBJ1-6; d_call: TRBD1; v_call: TRBV7-8; cdr3_aa: CASSLETGSNSPLHF; cdr3_nt: TGTGCCAGCAGCTTGGAGACAGGGTCTAATTCACCCCTCCACTTT
clone_size: few; j_call: TRBJ1-5; d_call: .; v_call: TRBV5-8; cdr3_aa: CASSLIRGGDQPQHF; cdr3_nt: TGTGCCAGCAGCTTAATCCGTGGGGGGGATCAGCCCCAGCATTTT
clone_size: .; j_call: TRBJ2-5; d_call: TRBD2; v_call: TRBV7-9; cdr3_aa: CASTSTSGDQETQYF; cdr3_nt: TGTGCCAGCACCTCGACTAGCGGGGACCAAGAGACCCAGTACTTC
clone_size: .; j_call: TRBJ1-2; d_call: .; v_call: TRBV28; cdr3_aa: CASSTGPRDIYGYTF; cdr3_nt: TGTGCCAGCAGTACGGGACCAAGGGACATCTATGGCTACACCTTC
clone_size: once; j_call: TRBJ2-3; d_call: TRBD1; v_call: TRBV5-1; cdr3_aa: CASSLMGTESDTQYF; cdr3_nt: TGCGCCAGCAGCTTAATGGGGACAGAGAGTGATACGCAGTATTTT
clone_size: few; j_call: TRBJ1-5; d_call: TRBD1; v_call: TRBV28; cdr3_aa: CASSRTGGGQPQHF; cdr3_nt: TGTGCCAGCAGTCGGACAGGGGGCGGTCAGCCCCAGCATTTT
clone_size: .; j_call: TRBJ2-7; d_call: .; v_call: TRBV9; cdr3_aa: CASSPRPVPYEQYF; cdr3_nt: TGTGCCAGCAGCCCCAGGCCAGTCCCCTACGAGCAGTACTTC
clone_size: .; j_call: TRBJ2-7; d_call: .; v_call: TRBV19; cdr3_aa: CASSIGLTSYEQYF; cdr3_nt: TGTGCCAGTAGTATCGGACTCACATCCTACGAGCAGTACTTC
clone_size: .; j_call: TRBJ2-2; d_call: TRBD2; v_call: TRBV27; cdr3_aa: CASSKSSGMLNTGELFF; cdr3_nt: TGTGCCAGCAGTAAATCTAGCGGGATGCTAAACACCGGGGAGCTGTTTTTT
clone_size: .; j_call: TRBJ2-1; d_call: TRBD2; v_call: TRBV7-2; cdr3_aa: CASSLSLAGRNEQFF; cdr3_nt: TGTGCCAGCAGCTTAAGCCTAGCGGGGCGAAATGAGCAGTTCTTC
clone_size: .; j_call: TRBJ2-7; d_call: .; v_call: TRBV5-4; cdr3_aa: CASSLWDISYEQYF; cdr3_nt: TGTGCCAGCAGCTTGTGGGACATCTCCTACGAGCAGTACTTC
clone_size: .; j_call: TRBJ2-1; d_call: .; v_call: TRBV24-1; cdr3_aa: CATSDLWAGEQFF; cdr3_nt: TGTGCCACCAGTGATTTGTGGGCAGGGGAGCAGTTCTTC
clone_size: .; j_call: TRBJ1-1; d_call: TRBD1; v_call: TRBV4-3; cdr3_aa: CASSLNRDRGTAAFF; cdr3_nt: TGCGCCAGCAGCCTGAACCGGGACAGGGGGACCGCAGCTTTCTTT
clone_size: once; j_call: TRBJ2-1; d_call: .; v_call: TRBV6-5; cdr3_aa: CATRRDNEQFF; cdr3_nt: TGTGCCACCCGCAGGGACAATGAGCAGTTCTTC
clone_size: .; j_call: TRBJ1-6; d_call: .; v_call: TRBV19; cdr3_aa: CASSIDAYTPLHF; cdr3_nt: TGTGCCAGTAGTATAGATGCCTATACACCCCTCCACTTT
clone_size: few; j_call: TRBJ2-3; d_call: TRBD1; v_call: TRBV4-3; cdr3_aa: CASSLRSPTGQAFTDTQYF; cdr3_nt: TGCGCCAGCAGCCTAAGAAGCCCCACCGGACAGGCATTCACAGATACGCAGTATTTT
clone_size: .; j_call: TRBJ1-4; d_call: .; v_call: TRBV7-2; cdr3_aa: CASSPGAGPGKLFF; cdr3_nt: TGTGCCAGCAGCCCAGGGGCAGGTCCCGGAAAACTGTTTTTT
clone_size: .; j_call: TRBJ1-1; d_call: .; v_call: TRBV5-5; cdr3_aa: CASSLQGGTEAFF; cdr3_nt: TGTGCCAGCAGCCTACAGGGTGGGACTGAAGCTTTCTTT
clone_size: .; j_call: TRBJ1-1; d_call: TRBD1; v_call: TRBV4-1; cdr3_aa: CASSQLQGARTEAFF; cdr3_nt: TGCGCCAGCAGCCAACTACAGGGGGCGCGTACTGAAGCTTTCTTT
clone_size: .; j_call: TRBJ1-1; d_call: .; v_call: TRBV28; cdr3_aa: CASTPDTLKTEAFF; cdr3_nt: TGTGCCAGCACGCCCGACACCCTAAAGACTGAAGCTTTCTTT
clone_size: .; j_call: TRBJ1-1; d_call: .; v_call: TRBV11-2; cdr3_aa: CASSLKVQGYTEAFF; cdr3_nt: TGTGCCAGCAGCTTAAAAGTACAGGGTTACACTGAAGCTTTCTTT
clone_size: .; j_call: TRBJ2-3; d_call: TRBD2; v_call: TRBV28; cdr3_aa: CASSLSPQAGDEDTQYF; cdr3_nt: TGTGCCAGCAGTTTATCCCCCCAAGCGGGAGATGAAGATACGCAGTATTTT
clone_size: .; j_call: TRBJ2-3; d_call: TRBD2; v_call: TRBV5-4; cdr3_aa: CVARQAGGPSSTDTQYF; cdr3_nt: TGTGTCGCACGCCAAGCGGGAGGGCCCTCGAGCACAGATACGCAGTATTTT
clone_size: .; j_call: TRBJ2-5; d_call: TRBD1; v_call: TRBV7-2; cdr3_aa: CASSPPPGGGRETQYF; cdr3_nt: TGTGCCAGCAGCCCCCCCCCAGGGGGTGGACGAGAGACCCAGTACTTC
clone_size: .; j_call: TRBJ1-1; d_call: TRBD1; v_call: TRBV14; cdr3_aa: CASSQAQGTDWTAFF; cdr3_nt: TGTGCCAGCAGCCAAGCTCAAGGGACAGACTGGACAGCTTTCTTT
clone_size: .; j_call: TRBJ2-5; d_call: TRBD2; v_call: TRBV30; cdr3_aa: CAWSVKAGGPAGQETQYF; cdr3_nt: TGTGCCTGGAGTGTAAAAGCGGGAGGGCCAGCTGGCCAAGAGACCCAGTACTTC
clone_size: .; j_call: TRBJ2-7; d_call: TRBD2; v_call: TRBV7-9; cdr3_aa: CASISGRANEQYF; cdr3_nt: TGTGCCAGCATATCCGGGAGGGCGAATGAGCAGTACTTC